The 32 T cell receptor beta chains listed next were all sequenced from one sample in a study of CD8+ T cells in alopecia areata. cDNA prepared by RNA extraction and subsequent reverse transcription served as the template for sequencing. Profiling relied on immunoSEQ multiplex PCR, and the TCRdb table lists in-frame clones only, not all of them. Sampling found 200,000 to 300,000 clones, none seen once. The authors sorted pooled cutaneous lymph node cells using CD4, CD8alpha, NKG2D, NKG2ACE and other markers. Sequenced material: CD4+ T cells sorted from a lymph node. The receptors shown here come from a C3H/HeJ mouse with alopecia areata. The mice in this strain carry MHC haplotype H2-k.

As to this clone: Gene names are mouse gene names. The read halts 4 residues ahead of the CDR3 end, with the missing end drawn from the germline J gene. The chain recombines TRBV14 with TRBJ1-2; TRBD1 is a possible D gene (6 bases). The CDR3 length is 15 residues. The germline gives CDR1 SGHDT, CDR2 FRDEAV. CDR3 DNA (partial): TGTGCCAGCAGCCCCCGACTGGGGGGGCGCGAC. Translation: CASSPRLGGRD. The entire CDR3 protein reads CASSPRLGGRDDYTF.

This clone appeared a few times. Gene and germline names: mouse. The read terminates 4 residues ahead of where the CDR3 ends, so the germline J gene completes it. V and J are TRBV13-3 and TRBJ2-3, with 7 bases fitting TRBD2. With V trimmed by 5 bases and J by 0 bases, 3 bases remained unmatched. Germline V gene data show CDR1 as NNHDY and CDR2 as SYVADS. The CDR3 totals 14 residues. Partial CDR3 DNA: TGTGCCAGCAGGACTGGGTCTAGTGCAGAA. Amino acid sequence: CASRTGSSAE. The entire CDR3 is CASRTGSSAETLYF.

Only a few counts were recorded for this clone. With a much larger clone just one base away, this may be a read error. The genes are named according to mouse. The missing CDR3 end, 4 residues past where the read stops, is filled in from the germline J gene. Different DNA sequences within this sample yield the same CDR3. This chain connects TRBV13-3 to TRBJ2-2, with no clear D. The CDR3 is 13 residues long. The germline CDR1 and CDR2 sequences are NNHDY and SYVADS. V was clipped by 7 bases and J by 0 bases, with 7 bases between them. CDR3 residues: CASGTTNTGQLYF. The DNA read from the CDR3 is TGTGCCAGCGGTACAACAAACACCGGG.

This clone has just a few counts. The DNA is omitted, as the CDR3 cannot be located on it reliably, and the CDR3 follows TCRdb's listing. The gene names given are mouse names. The chain links TRBV23 to TRBJ2-3; the D segment call TRBD2 is taken from the table without a DNA check. The CDR3 is 19 residues long, counting both termini. Germline V CDR1 and CDR2: KGHTA, FQNQQP. CDR3 sequence: CAPAVNRGNWGASAETLYF.

Remarks on this clone: Gene names and germline match the mouse. The CDR3 end is not reached by the read, which stops 4 residues before it; the germline J gene fills it in. The chain uses TRBV1 and TRBJ1-1, with D possibly being TRBD1 (5 bases). The CDR3 is made up of 15 amino acids. Germline values: CDR1 NSQYPW, CDR2 LRSPGD (reference sequence). V was pared by 0 bases and J by 1 base, with 9 bases between. The sequenced CDR3 bases are TGCACCTGCAGTGCAGATTGGCAGGGGAACACA. Translated: CTCSADWQGNT. The full CDR3 protein reads CTCSADWQGNTEVFF.

Note on this clone: Germline and genes here are mouse. The read stops 4 residues short of the end of the CDR3; the missing end is completed from the germline J gene. The genes are TRBV5 and TRBJ2-7; 11 bases align to TRBD2. Germline V gene sequence: CDR1 LGHNA, CDR2 YNLKQL (reference sequence). With 1 base clipped from V and 3 bases from J, the junction kept 2 bases outside the gene matches. The CDR3 runs to 15 residues. The covered CDR3 bases are TGTGCCAGCAGCCAAGTGGGACTGGGGGACTAT. Translating gives CASSQVGLGDY. The CDR3 reads in full as CASSQVGLGDYEQYF.

This clone showed up many times. These gene names are mouse names. The missing CDR3 end, 3 residues past where the read stops, is filled in from the germline J gene. This chain uses TRBV1 with TRBJ1-6, with D tentatively TRBD1 (6 bases). TRBJ1-6 is classed as an ORF, of uncertain function. Germline V CDR1 and CDR2: NSQYPW, LRSPGD (reference sequence). This CDR3 has 16 residues. Trimming left V 3 bases short and J 7 bases short, with 16 bases between. CDR3 loop: CTCSARGAPRNSPLYF. Incomplete CDR3 DNA: TGCACCTGCAGTGCTAGGGGGGCGCCCCGGAATTCGCCC.

This clone was picked up a small number of times. Gene names follow the mouse nomenclature. The read ends 4 residues before the CDR3 terminus; that terminus is restored from the germline J gene. The chain has TRBV19 and TRBJ2-2, with 8 bases aligning to TRBD2. V shed 7 bases and J 3 bases; nucleotides not matched to a gene: 5. CDR1 and CDR2 from the germline V gene are FNHDT and SITEND (reference sequence). The CDR3 is 14 residues long. Partial CDR3 DNA: TGTGCCAGCGGGGGGGGCGAAGACACCGGG. This translates into CASGGGEDTG. The whole CDR3 protein reads CASGGGEDTGQLYF.

This clone was seen only a few times. Any gene name here is a mouse gene name. Coverage ceases 4 residues before the CDR3 finishes, and the germline J gene fills in the end. The rearrangement uses TRBV5 and TRBJ2-2, with TRBD1 matching 7 bases. Germline V gene lookup returns CDR1 LGHNA and CDR2 YNLKQL (reference sequence). The CDR3 runs to 15 residues. V lost 2 bases to trimming and J lost 4 bases; unmatched junction nucleotides: 4. This CDR3 is CASSQQQGSTGQLYF. CDR3 bases read: TGTGCCAGCAGCCAACAACAGGGGAGCACCGGG.

A note on this clone: Mouse gene names apply. The read is 3 residues too short to cover the CDR3 end, so that end is filled in from the germline J gene. This sample includes further DNA sequences coding for the same CDR3. The chain combines TRBV19 with TRBJ1-6, with a weak D call TRBD1 (5 bases). TRBJ1-6 is reported as an ORF; its role is uncertain. The ends were cut back, 4 bases at V and 4 bases at J, with 9 bases in the middle. Per the germline V gene, CDR1 is FNHDT and CDR2 is SITEND (reference sequence). This CDR3 comprises 14 residues. CDR3 sequence: CASSRDRYNSPLYF. The CDR3 bases that were read are TGTGCCAGCAGTCGAGACAGATATAATTCGCCC.

On this clone: Germline and genes here are mouse. Read data end 4 residues before the CDR3 end; the end is taken from the germline J gene. This sequence joins TRBV19 and TRBJ2-1, with a tentative D call TRBD1 (6 bases). Germline loops: CDR1 FNHDT, CDR2 SITEND (reference sequence). The length of the CDR3 is 13 residues. V was trimmed by 9 bases and J by 1 base, leaving 11 bases between them. The covered CDR3 bases are TGTGCCACCCGGGGACAAAACTATGCT. This codes for CATRGQNYA. The entire CDR3 protein is CATRGQNYAEQFF.

As regards this clone: Each gene name is a mouse one. The read gets to within 4 residues of the CDR3 end, and the germline J gene fills in the rest. This chain uses TRBV13-3 with TRBJ2-1; 10 bases fit TRBD2. This CDR3 contains 14 residues. CDR1 is NNHDY and CDR2 is SYVADS in the germline V gene. Trimming removed 5 bases from V and 4 bases from J; junction bases left unmatched: 3. CDR3 DNA (partial): TGTGCCAGCAGAGAACTGGGGGGGTATGCT. Protein sequence: CASRELGGYA. The full CDR3 sequence reads CASRELGGYAEQFF.

About this clone itself: Genes here carry mouse names. The CDR3 end is not reached by the read, which stops 4 residues before it; the germline J gene fills it in. V gene TRBV13-1 combines with J gene TRBJ1-2; maybe TRBD1 (6 bases). The CDR3 totals 12 residues. The germline gives CDR1 NSHNY, CDR2 SYGAGN. CDR3 sequence reads: CASSAQGTDYTF. The CDR3 DNA, read in part, is TGTGCCAGCAGTGCTCAGGGGACC.

Points on this clone: Genes here carry mouse names. Read sequence stops 4 residues before the CDR3 end, and the germline J gene provides the missing end. V usage is TRBV17 and J usage is TRBJ2-1; 7 bases line up with TRBD1. Germline-derived CDR1 and CDR2 are MNHDT and YYDKIL. The CDR3 loop spans 15 amino acids. The CDR3 DNA, read in part, is TGTGCTAGCAGTAGAGAACAGGGGCGGAAGGCT. Amino acid sequence: CASSREQGRKA. The CDR3 in its entirety is CASSREQGRKAEQFF.

This clone has just a few counts. Mouse gene names apply. The CDR3 bases that were read are TGTGCCAGCAGTCCCGGGACAGGGAGCTCC. Its protein is CASSPGTGSS. The full CDR3 protein is CASSPGTGSSDYTF. The V and J genes are TRBV4 and TRBJ1-2, with 9 bases lining up with TRBD1. The CDR3 extends 4 residues past the end of the read, so its final part is completed from the germline J gene. The CDR3 consists of 14 residues. CDR1 is LGHDT, CDR2 YNNKQL, per germline (reference sequence). Trimming removed 6 bases from V and 4 bases from J; junction bases left unmatched: 6.

This clone has more than one count but fewer than ten. Any gene name here is a mouse gene name. Other DNA sequences in this sample translate to the same CDR3. The DNA read from the CDR3 is TGTGCCAGCAGCTCAGGGGGCGTCCAAGAC. Its protein is CASSSGGVQD. The entire CDR3 protein reads CASSSGGVQDTQYF. The V call is TRBV14, the J call TRBJ2-5; 8 bases agree with TRBD1. The read halts 4 residues ahead of the CDR3 end, with the missing end drawn from the germline J gene. The CDR3 has 14 residues. Germline lookup yields CDR1 SGHDT and CDR2 FRDEAV. Trimming removed 5 bases from V and 2 bases from J; junction bases left unmatched: 4.

This clone was seen a few times. Genes and germline come from the mouse. The read falls 4 residues short of the CDR3 end, and the missing part is taken from the germline J gene. Other DNA sequences from this sample encode an identical CDR3 as well. This chain connects TRBV13-1 to TRBJ2-1; 8 positions agree with TRBD1. V was clipped by 4 bases and J by 5 bases; unmatched bases: 5. The CDR3 length is 14 residues. The V gene's germline CDR1 is NSHNY and CDR2 SYGAGN. CDR3 region: CASSRQGLDAEQFF. The CDR3 DNA, read in part, is TGTGCCAGCAGTCGACAGGGGCTGGATGCT.

This clone was seen a few times. Germline and genes: mouse. Read sequence stops 4 residues before the CDR3 end, and the germline J gene provides the missing end. V is TRBV13-3 and J is TRBJ2-2, with a tentative D call TRBD2 (5 bases). The germline CDR1 and CDR2 sequences are NNHDY and SYVADS. Trimming cost V 5 bases and J 3 bases, with 11 bases left between them. The CDR3 totals 14 residues. The sequenced part of the CDR3 DNA is TGTGCCAGCAGACTACTGGCGCACACCGGG. Its translation: CASRLLAHTG. Given in full, the CDR3 is CASRLLAHTGQLYF.

Points on this clone: A much bigger clone sits one base away, suggesting this may be a read error. The genes are named according to mouse. The CDR3 end falls 4 residues outside the read, so it is completed with the germline J gene. The V gene is TRBV19, the J gene TRBJ2-2; 10 bases align to TRBD1. Unmatched junction bases numbered 1, after V lost 4 bases and J lost 4 bases. Germline V lookup: CDR1 FNHDT, CDR2 SITEND (reference sequence). This CDR3 region has 14 residues. CDR3 loop: CASSGTGATGQLYF. CDR3 DNA, as far as it was read: TGTGCCAGCAGTGGGACAGGGGCCACCGGG.

This clone was seen only a few times. The gene names given are mouse names. The DNA ends 4 residues before the CDR3 does, and the rest of the CDR3 is filled in from the germline J gene. V gene TRBV13-1 combines with J gene TRBJ2-3, with D unclear. CDR3 length: 15 residues. Germline V gene data show CDR1 as NSHNY and CDR2 as SYGAGN. V lost 0 bases to trimming and J lost 0 bases, with 8 bases between them. The DNA read from the CDR3 is TGTGCCAGCAGTGATGCCCAGACTAGTGCAGAA. Amino acids: CASSDAQTSAE. The whole CDR3 protein is CASSDAQTSAETLYF.

Only a few counts were recorded for this clone. Gene names refer to mouse genes. The read terminates 4 residues before the CDR3 end, so the remaining end is supplied by the germline J gene. V usage is TRBV17 and J usage is TRBJ2-5; 8 bases map to TRBD2. From germline, CDR1 is MNHDT and CDR2 YYDKIL. The CDR3 has 15 amino acids. Incomplete CDR3 DNA: TGTGCTAGCAGTAAAGAGGGGGGGCGCGGAGAC. Translated: CASSKEGGRGD. The complete CDR3 reads CASSKEGGRGDTQYF.

On this clone itself: Mouse gene names and germline throughout. The CDR3 end lies 4 residues beyond the end of the read and is filled in from the germline J gene. V gene TRBV19 combines with J gene TRBJ1-2, with TRBD1 identical over 9 bases. The CDR3 contains 14 residues. Germline lookup yields CDR1 FNHDT and CDR2 SITEND (reference sequence). Trimming removed 5 bases from V and 4 bases from J; junction bases left unmatched: 6. The CDR3 spells CASRDRGGGSDYTF. The CDR3 DNA, read in part, is TGTGCCAGCAGGGACAGGGGAGGGGGCTCC.

In the case of this clone: Gene names and germline refer to mouse. The missing CDR3 end, 4 residues past where the read stops, is filled in from the germline J gene. In the same sample, other DNA sequences code for this CDR3. The chain uses TRBV17 and TRBJ2-2; TRBD2 is a possible D gene (6 bases). Germline V gene sequence: CDR1 MNHDT, CDR2 YYDKIL. The V end lost 6 bases, the J end lost 0 bases, and 8 bases lay between the germline ends. There are 14 residues in the CDR3. The CDR3: CASRLGTNTGQLYF. The sequenced part of the CDR3 DNA is TGTGCTAGCAGACTGGGCACAAACACCGGG.

On this clone itself: The listed genes are named as in mouse. Sequencing ends 4 residues short of the CDR3 end; the germline J gene provides the rest. J is TRBJ2-1 and V is TRBV13-1, with 7 positions matching TRBD1. V trimming: 0 bases; J trimming: 1 base; junction bases outside the gene matches: 1. Germline CDR1 is NSHNY and CDR2 is SYGAGN. The CDR3 has 15 amino acids. CDR3 residues: CASSDETGNYAEQFF. The covered CDR3 bases are TGTGCCAGCAGTGATGAGACAGGGAACTATGCT.

This clone has more than one count but fewer than ten. Any gene name here is a mouse gene name. The sequence runs out 4 residues before the end of the CDR3; the remainder is reconstructed from the germline J gene. The J gene is TRBJ2-1, the V gene TRBV13-1, with TRBD2 identical over 8 bases. This CDR3 region has 14 residues. Germline-derived CDR1 and CDR2 are NSHNY and SYGAGN. J lost 2 bases, V lost 5 bases, and 3 bases had no gene match. CDR3 DNA (partial): TGTGCCAGCAGCGCGGACTGGGACTATGCT. The encoded protein is CASSADWDYA. The entire CDR3 is CASSADWDYAEQFF.

Of note for this clone: Gene and germline names: mouse. Read sequence stops 4 residues before the CDR3 end, and the germline J gene provides the missing end. The chain uses TRBV31 and TRBJ2-2; 12 bases are shared with TRBD2. The CDR3 runs to 15 residues. Trimming took 2 bases from V and 5 from J; bases not matched to a gene: 3. Germline values: CDR1 GKSSPN, CDR2 SITVG. CDR3: CAWSVGTGGTGQLYF. CDR3 DNA (partial): TGTGCCTGGAGTGTCGGGACTGGGGGGACCGGG. Full variable domain (rest looked up from reference TRBV31 and TRBJ2-2): AQTIHQWPVAEIKAVGSPLSLGCTIKGKSSPNLYWYWQATGGTLQQLFYSITVGQVESVVQLNLSASRPKDDQFILSTEKLLLSHSGFYLCAWSVGTGGTGQLYFGEGSKLTVL.

This clone was observed a few times. Genes and germline are mouse. The observed sequence ends 4 residues before the CDR3 terminus, with the missing tail filled in from the germline J gene. The V and J genes are TRBV13-1 and TRBJ2-1; D possibly corresponds to TRBD1 (5 bases). Per the germline V gene, CDR1 is NSHNY and CDR2 is SYGAGN. The ends were cut back, 1 base at V and 3 bases at J, with 8 bases in the middle. The CDR3 runs to 14 residues. CDR3 DNA, as far as it was read: TGTGCCAGCAGTGATAAGGACATCTATGCT. Its protein product is CASSDKDIYA. The whole CDR3 sequence reads CASSDKDIYAEQFF.

As for this clone: Gene names denote mouse genes. The read ends 3 residues before the CDR3 terminus; that terminus is restored from the germline J gene. Other nucleotide sequences in the sample specify the same CDR3. This chain connects TRBV13-3 to TRBJ1-6; the match to TRBD1 covers 7 bases. TRBJ1-6 is annotated as an ORF whose role is uncertain. In germline, CDR1 is NNHDY, CDR2 SYVADS. V dropped 2 bases and J dropped 4; count of bases not matched to a gene: 0. The CDR3 extends over 14 amino acids. Incomplete CDR3 DNA: TGTGCCAGCAGTGAGGGACAGTATAATTCGCCC. It translates to CASSEGQYNSP. The complete CDR3 reads CASSEGQYNSPLYF.

This clone has more than one count but fewer than ten. Mouse names are used for the genes. The CDR3 goes on 3 residues after the read ends, and that part is filled in from the germline J gene. The chain has TRBV1 and TRBJ1-6; 8 bases are shared with TRBD1. TRBJ1-6 is identified as an open reading frame with a role that is uncertain. In germline, CDR1 is NSQYPW, CDR2 LRSPGD (reference sequence). The CDR3 is 15 residues long. V gave up 3 bases and J gave up 7 bases; unmatched junction bases: 5. CDR3 DNA (partial): TGCACCTGCAGTGCTCCCAGGGGGCGGAATTCGCCC. Protein sequence: CTCSAPRGRNSP. The complete CDR3 protein is CTCSAPRGRNSPLYF.

Regarding this clone: Each gene name is a mouse one. The observed sequence ends 4 residues before the CDR3 terminus, with the missing tail filled in from the germline J gene. The chain couples TRBV29 to TRBJ2-2; D is uncertain. CDR1 and CDR2 (germline): MSHET, SYDVDS. V lost 3 bases and J lost 1, with 6 bases in between. CDR3 size: 14 residues. The CDR3 is CASSLSRNTGQLYF. CDR3 DNA (partial): TGTGCTAGCAGTTTGTCCAGAAACACCGGG.

This clone appeared a few times. The germline and genes are mouse ones. With the read ending 3 residues before the CDR3 end, the germline J gene is used to fill in that end. The V gene is TRBV19, the J gene TRBJ1-6; D call uncertain. TRBJ1-6 is an open reading frame whose function is uncertain. The CDR3 consists of 13 residues. V dropped 4 bases and J dropped 4 bases, with 6 bases sitting between them. From germline, CDR1 is FNHDT and CDR2 SITEND (reference sequence). The CDR3 loop is CASSHKYNSPLYF. The part of the CDR3 DNA that was read is TGTGCCAGCAGTCACAAGTATAATTCGCCC.

Turning to this clone: Here the gene names and germline are mouse. Read data end 4 residues before the CDR3 end; the end is taken from the germline J gene. The sample carries other DNA sequences with the same CDR3. V and J are TRBV1 and TRBJ2-7, with TRBD1 identical over 9 bases. The germline V gene has CDR1 NSQYPW and CDR2 LRSPGD (reference sequence). The CDR3 spans 13 residues. The part of the CDR3 DNA that was read is TGCACCTGCAGTGGGACAGGGGAGGAT. This encodes CTCSGTGED. The entire CDR3 protein reads CTCSGTGEDEQYF.